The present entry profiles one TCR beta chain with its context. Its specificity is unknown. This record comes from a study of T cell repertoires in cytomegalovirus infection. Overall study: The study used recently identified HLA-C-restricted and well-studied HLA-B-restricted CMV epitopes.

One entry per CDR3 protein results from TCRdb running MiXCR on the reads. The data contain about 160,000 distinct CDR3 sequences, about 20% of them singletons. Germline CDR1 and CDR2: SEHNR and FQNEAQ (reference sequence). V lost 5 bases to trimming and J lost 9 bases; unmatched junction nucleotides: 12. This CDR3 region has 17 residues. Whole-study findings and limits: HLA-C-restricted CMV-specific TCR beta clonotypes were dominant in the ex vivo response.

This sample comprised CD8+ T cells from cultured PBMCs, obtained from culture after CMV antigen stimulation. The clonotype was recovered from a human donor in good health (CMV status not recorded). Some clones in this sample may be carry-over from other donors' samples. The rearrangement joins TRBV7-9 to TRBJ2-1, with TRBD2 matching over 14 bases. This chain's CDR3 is CASSDGTSGGPLSEQFF. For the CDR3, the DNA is TGTGCCAGCAGCGATGGGACTAGCGGGGGCCCCTTGAGTGAGCAGTTCTTC. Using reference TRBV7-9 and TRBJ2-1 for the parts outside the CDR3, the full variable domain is DTGVSQNPRHKITKRGQNVTFRCDPISEHNRLYWYRQTLGQGPEFLTYFQNEAQLEKSRLLSDRFSAERPKGSFSTLEIQRTEQGDSAMYLCASSDGTSGGPLSEQFFGPGTRLTVL.